The 32 T cell receptor beta chains below all came from one sample that was sequenced in a study of vaccination and CD4 T cells after COVID-19. The study sequenced cultured CD4+ T cell DNA using the Oncomine TCR Beta short-read assay. Each CDR3 protein is one row after TCRdb ran MiXCR on the PCR reads. The table records under 25,000 distinct CDR3 sequences, roughly 67% of them present only once. Treatment: approximately 11-day PBMC culture with coronavirus spike peptide pools or control peptides (ViraFEST assay). Their antigens are not known. Sequenced sample: CD4+ T cells from blood, cultured in vitro. The receptor set was obtained from a human donor who had recovered from COVID-19.

This chain connects TRBV24-1 to TRBJ2-3; maybe TRBD1 (5 bases). The V gene's germline CDR1 is KGHDR and CDR2 SFDVKD. CDR3 size: 14 residues. V was cut by 3 bases and J by 6 bases, with 12 bases left in between. The CDR3 nucleotides are TGTGCCACCAGTGATACCCACAGGCTTGATACGCAGTATTTT. Translated, it gives CATSDTHRLDTQYF.

CDR3 sequence: CASRRGEEQFF. CDR3 nucleotide sequence: TGTGCCAGCCGCCGGGGGGAGGAGCAGTTCTTC. This chain connects TRBV19 to TRBJ2-1, with 7 bases identical to TRBD2. CDR1 and CDR2 from the germline V gene are LNHDA and SQIVND (reference sequence). The CDR3 totals 11 residues. The V segment lost 9 bases and the J segment 10 bases; nucleotides outside the gene matches: 6.

The chain carries TRBV7-7 and TRBJ2-5; the D call may be TRBD1 or TRBD2 (5 bases each). The V end lost 4 bases, the J end lost 1 base, and 13 bases lay between the germline ends. The CDR3 length is 15 residues. Germline V CDR1 and CDR2: SSHAT, FNYEAQ (reference sequence). The CDR3 reads CASSSSGGFQETQYF. Here the CDR3 DNA reads TGTGCCAGCAGCTCATCTGGGGGATTCCAAGAGACCCAGTACTTC.

The rearrangement links TRBV27 to TRBJ2-2, with TRBD2 matching 10 bases. The CDR3 totals 17 residues. Unmatched junction bases numbered 11, after V lost 4 bases and J lost 6 bases. Germline CDR1 MNHEY, CDR2 SMNVEV (reference sequence). The CDR3 DNA reads as TGTGCCAGCAGTTCACATCCCGGGACTAGCGCGGCCGGGGAGCTGTTTTTT. Amino acids: CASSSHPGTSAAGELFF.

The gene calls are TRBV15 and TRBJ1-5; D is unclear. Germline lookup yields CDR1 LNHNV and CDR2 YYDKDF (reference sequence). CDR3 length: 16 residues. Trimming took off 3 bases at V and 0 bases at J, with 12 bases between the two ends. CDR3 DNA: TGTGCCACCAGCAGGCGGACGGACTATAGCAATCAGCCCCAGCATTTT. It specifies CATSRRTDYSNQPQHF.

The sample holds a few counts of this clonotype. This chain connects TRBV10-3 to TRBJ1-1; TRBD1 is a possible D gene (6 bases). The CDR3 runs 13 residues. The ends were cut back, 7 bases at V and 1 base at J, with 10 bases in the middle. Per the germline V gene, CDR1 is ENHRY and CDR2 is SYGVKD. Here the CDR3 DNA reads TGTGCCATCACGGGACAAAAGAACACTGAAGCTTTCTTT. Translation: CAITGQKNTEAFF.

Worth noting for this clonotype: The junction differs from germline at one of its ends, possibly a read error. The J gene is TRBJ1-5, the V gene TRBV20-1; D ambiguous. The CDR3 spans 15 residues. Germline V lookup: CDR1 DFQATT, CDR2 SNEGSKA (reference sequence). The CDR3 loop is CSARARDKPNQPQHF. The DNA for the CDR3 is TGCAGTGCCAGAGCGCGTGACAAACCCAATCAGCCCCAGCATTTT.

The V call is TRBV24-1, the J call TRBJ1-1; a possible D gene is TRBD1 (5 bases). Germline V gene data show CDR1 as KGHDR and CDR2 as SFDVKD. Trimming took off 0 bases at V and 3 bases at J, with 10 bases between the two ends. The CDR3 spans 15 residues. The CDR3 coding sequence is TGTGCCACCAGTGATTTGGACAGTCATTACACTGAAGCTTTCTTT. It is translated as CATSDLDSHYTEAFF.

In this sample, this clonotype turned up a few times. The DNA for the CDR3 is TGTGCCAGCAGCCGACGGACAGGGTATCTCGAGACCCAGTACTTC. This encodes CASSRRTGYLETQYF. V gene TRBV6-2 or TRBV6-3 combines with J gene TRBJ2-5, with 8 bases lining up with TRBD1. The trim removed 6 bases at V and 5 bases at J, leaving 11 bases unmatched. Germline assignment: CDR1 MNHEY and CDR2 SVGEGT. This CDR3 has 15 residues.

The chain links TRBV6-2 or TRBV6-3 to TRBJ1-1; D may be TRBD1 (5 bases). CDR3 length: 11 residues. CDR1 MNHEY and CDR2 SVGEGT come from the germline V gene. V lost 4 bases, J lost 7 bases, and 7 bases lay in between. The chain's CDR3 is CASSSRGEAFF. The CDR3 region has the DNA TGTGCCAGCAGTTCAAGGGGTGAAGCTTTCTTT.

CDR3 in amino acids: CASSIWLDRNNQPQHF. In DNA form, the CDR3 reads TGTGCCAGTAGTATTTGGTTGGACAGAAACAATCAGCCCCAGCATTTT. The chain has TRBV19 and TRBJ1-5, with D possibly being TRBD1 (6 bases). The germline V gene encodes CDR1 LNHDA and CDR2 SQIVND (reference sequence). This CDR3 is 16 amino acids long. V lost 3 bases to trimming and J lost 3 bases, with 15 bases between them.

The V and J genes are TRBV6-1 and TRBJ1-5; D perhaps matches TRBD1 (6 bases). Germline loops: CDR1 MNHNS, CDR2 SASEGT. Trimming pared 6 bases from V and 6 bases from J, leaving 18 bases between. The CDR3 is 15 amino acids. DNA for the CDR3: TGTGCCAGCAGGATCCCTGGACAGATACTTCAGCCCCAGCATTTT. Translating it yields CASRIPGQILQPQHF.

The chain employs TRBV11-2 and TRBJ2-3, with D possibly being TRBD1 (6 bases). V was clipped by 5 bases and J by 0 bases, with 21 bases between them. The germline V gene has CDR1 SGHAT and CDR2 FQNNGV. This CDR3 is built from 18 residues. CDR3 DNA: TGTGCCAGCAGCCATCCCACAGGGCCTCTACCTAGCACAGATACGCAGTATTTT. Translation: CASSHPTGPLPSTDTQYF.

The V call is TRBV28, the J call TRBJ2-2; D is uncertain. V gave up 1 base and J gave up 0 bases, with 9 bases separating them. CDR3 length equals 16 residues. In germline, CDR1 is MDHEN, CDR2 SYDVKM. The CDR3 DNA sequence: TGTGCCAGCAGTTTATTCGTGCTAGCGAACACCGGGGAGCTGTTTTTT. Amino acid sequence: CASSLFVLANTGELFF.

This chain uses TRBV28 with TRBJ1-5; D remains ambiguous. Germline V gives CDR1 MDHEN, CDR2 SYDVKM. This CDR3 is built from 15 residues. Trimming left V 3 bases short and J 3 bases short, with 12 bases between. The CDR3 region has the DNA TGTGCCAGCAGTTTTGGAGGCAGTTTCAATCAGCCCCAGCATTTT. It is translated as CASSFGGSFNQPQHF.

The J gene is TRBJ1-5, the V gene TRBV6-1; 8 nucleotides agree with TRBD1. Germline CDR1 is MNHNS and CDR2 is SASEGT. The CDR3 is 15 residues long. V lost 6 bases to trimming and J lost 2 bases; unmatched junction nucleotides: 6. CDR3 nucleotides: TGTGCCAGCAGGGGACAGGAGCTAGGCAATCAGCCCCAGCATTTT. Residues: CASRGQELGNQPQHF.

The chain couples TRBV7-8 to TRBJ2-2; 8 bases map to TRBD1. CDR1 is SGHVS and CDR2 is FQNEAQ in the germline V gene. With V trimmed by 5 bases and J by 6 bases, 8 bases remained unmatched. This CDR3 region has 15 residues. The CDR3 here is CASSVQGVGAGELFF. In DNA, the CDR3 is TGTGCCAGCAGCGTACAGGGGGTCGGGGCCGGGGAGCTGTTTTTT.

V and J are TRBV2 and TRBJ1-1; 8 positions match TRBD1. The CDR3 is 15 amino acids. With 4 bases clipped from V and 5 bases from J, the junction kept 9 bases outside the gene matches. CDR1 is SNHLY and CDR2 is FYNNEI in the germline V gene. This CDR3 reads CASSVTGAKGTEAFF. In nucleotides, the CDR3 is TGTGCCAGCAGTGTGACAGGGGCCAAAGGGACTGAAGCTTTCTTT.

The chain links TRBV5-1 to TRBJ2-3; no clear D. V gave up 4 bases and J gave up 2 bases, with 11 bases separating them. This CDR3 comprises 14 residues. CDR1 is SGHRS and CDR2 is YFSETQ in the germline V gene. The DNA for the CDR3 is TGCGCCAGCAGCGCCGGGTCTTACACAGATACGCAGTATTTT. It specifies CASSAGSYTDTQYF. Complete variable domain (other parts from reference TRBV5-1 and TRBJ2-3): KAGVTQTPRYLIKTRGQQVTLSCSPISGHRSVSWYQQTPGQGLQFLFEYFSETQRNKGNFPGRFSGRQFSNSRSEMNVSTLELGDSALYLCASSAGSYTDTQYFGPGTRLTVL.

CDR3 in DNA: TGTGCCAGCAGGAGCCAGCGACTTAATTCACCCCTCCACTTT. As protein: CASRSQRLNSPLHF. The genes are TRBV28 and TRBJ1-6; D call uncertain. The germline gives CDR1 MDHEN, CDR2 SYDVKM. The CDR3 is 14 residues long. Between the trimmed V and J ends, which lost 6 bases and 6 bases, there was a span of 12 bases.

As for this clonotype: Given a much more abundant clone one base away, this may be a read error. The chain employs TRBV27 and TRBJ1-5; tentative D call: TRBD1 (6 bases). The CDR3 consists of 18 residues. Germline V CDR1 and CDR2: MNHEY, SMNVEV (reference sequence). V was pared by 5 bases and J by 0 bases, with 20 bases between. CDR3 protein: CASSGGNREFYSNQPQHF. The CDR3 DNA is TGTGCCAGCAGTGGGGGGAACAGGGAGTTCTATAGCAATCAGCCCCAGCATTTT.

The J gene is TRBJ1-6, the V gene TRBV6-1; a weak D match, TRBD1 (5 bases). The CDR3 loop spans 14 amino acids. Trimming cost V 7 bases and J 4 bases, with 11 bases left between them. CDR1 MNHNS and CDR2 SASEGT come from the germline V gene. CDR3 amino acids: CASTLRAYNSPLHF. The CDR3, as DNA: TGTGCCAGCACCCTCAGGGCGTATAATTCACCCCTCCACTTT.

This clonotype has more than one count but fewer than ten. V usage is TRBV10-3 and J usage is TRBJ1-1; 12 nucleotides match TRBD1. Germline V CDR1 and CDR2: ENHRY, SYGVKD. J gave up 5 bases and V 8 bases, and 9 bases lay outside the gene matches. CDR3 length: 15 residues. This CDR3 is CAIGTGGEIRTEAFF. The CDR3 DNA follows: TGTGCCATCGGGACAGGGGGCGAAATAAGGACTGAAGCTTTCTTT.

This clonotype was counted only a few times. The chain links TRBV6-1 to TRBJ1-6; D uncertain. There are 15 residues in the CDR3. CDR1 is MNHNS and CDR2 is SASEGT in the germline V gene. Trimming removed 8 bases at V and 5 bases at J, with 16 bases between. CDR3 residues: CASYEGRTDNSPLHF. The CDR3 nucleotides read TGTGCCAGCTACGAGGGCCGCACGGATAATTCACCCCTCCACTTT.

This clonotype was seen a handful of times. The chain's CDR3 is CASSPRQGVNQPQHF. The CDR3 DNA follows: TGTGCCAGCAGCCCACGACAGGGGGTGAATCAGCCCCAGCATTTT. The V call is TRBV7-2, the J call TRBJ1-5; TRBD1 matches at 9 bases. With V trimmed by 5 bases and J by 4 bases, 6 bases remained unmatched. Germline assignment: CDR1 SGHTA and CDR2 FQGNSA. CDR3 length: 15 residues.

The chain employs TRBV7-2 and TRBJ2-7; TRBD2 aligns across 9 bases. The ends lost 5 bases at V and 1 base at J; junction bases unmatched: 3. Looked up from germline, CDR1 is SGHTA and CDR2 is FQGNSA. CDR3 length: 14 amino acids. CDR3 in amino acids: CASSPGLASYEQYF. CDR3 DNA sequence: TGTGCCAGCAGCCCCGGACTAGCGTCCTACGAGCAGTACTTC. Variable domain in full (rest from reference TRBV7-2 and TRBJ2-7): GAGVSQSPSNKVTEKGKDVELRCDPISGHTALYWYRQSLGQGLEFLIYFQGNSAPDKSGLPSDRFSAERTGGSVSTLTIQRTQQEDSAVYLCASSPGLASYEQYFGPGTRLTVT.

This sequence joins TRBV4-3 and TRBJ2-7, with a weak D call TRBD2 (6 bases). The germline V gene has CDR1 LGHNA and CDR2 YSLEER. The CDR3 has 16 amino acids. V lost 1 base, J lost 0 bases, and 13 bases lay in between. CDR3 DNA: TGCGCCAGCAGCCAAGTTAGGTGGGAGGACTCCTACGAGCAGTACTTC. Translation: CASSQVRWEDSYEQYF.

The chain couples TRBV15 to TRBJ1-4; D is perhaps TRBD1 (6 bases). V lost 4 bases and J 11 bases, leaving 20 bases between the germline ends. CDR1 is LNHNV, CDR2 YYDKDF, per germline (reference sequence). This CDR3 region has 15 residues. The CDR3 protein is CATSTLGGLSVKLFF. The DNA for the CDR3 is TGTGCCACCAGCACTTTGGGGGGGCTATCGGTGAAACTGTTTTTT.

V is TRBV20-1 and J is TRBJ2-7, with 7 positions matching TRBD2. Germline trimming cut 6 bases from V and 3 bases from J; bases unmatched to any gene: 11. Per the germline V gene, CDR1 is DFQATT and CDR2 is SNEGSKA (reference sequence). The CDR3 consists of 14 residues. The CDR3 nucleotides read TGCAGTGCCGCCCCTAGCGGAACTTTCTACGAGCAGTACTTC. Encoded protein: CSAAPSGTFYEQYF.

In its sample, this clonotype was seen once. An end of the junction differs from the germline gene, which may be a read error. V and J are TRBV7-8 and TRBJ2-7; D not certain. The germline V gene has CDR1 SGHVS and CDR2 FQNEAQ. The CDR3 runs to 14 residues. CDR3 in amino acids: CASSLGGPSCEQYF. In DNA form, the CDR3 reads TGTGCCAGCAGCTTAGGAGGACCCTCCTGCGAGCAGTACTTC.

The chain uses TRBV6-1 and TRBJ1-5, with no clear D. The CDR3 is made up of 15 amino acids. CDR1 and CDR2 from the germline V gene are MNHNS and SASEGT. V lost 6 bases and J lost 0, with 12 bases in between. The CDR3 bases are TGTGCCAGCAGGTCGACACCTTATAGCAATCAGCCCCAGCATTTT. It yields the protein CASRSTPYSNQPQHF.

This rearrangement joins TRBV28 to TRBJ2-2, with 8 bases aligning to TRBD1. Looked up from germline, CDR1 is MDHEN and CDR2 is SYDVKM. The CDR3 runs to 17 residues. Trimming cost V 4 bases and J 5 bases; bases outside gene matches: 12. This CDR3 is CASSSKPTGVRTGELFF. Here the CDR3 DNA reads TGTGCCAGCAGTTCGAAGCCGACAGGGGTGAGGACCGGGGAGCTGTTTTTT.